This passage covers 14 T cell receptor beta chains from one sample sequenced in a study of T-cell memory formation after mild COVID-19. TCRdb recomputed calls from the 5' RACE reads with MiXCR, one row per CDR3 protein. This sample has some 210,000 distinct CDR3 sequences, with around 16% found just once. Sequences were obtained from PBMCs or a T cell subset sorted from them (not recorded which). The source of these receptors is an adult woman who had mild COVID-19 (a few samples of this study predate the infection). Cell type and time point are not known.

This clonotype occurred a few times. The V call is TRBV15, the J call TRBJ2-6, with D possibly TRBD1 on 5 matching bases. CDR1 and CDR2 from the germline V gene are LNHNV and YYDKDF (reference sequence). This CDR3 region has 14 residues. With 5 bases removed from V and 1 base from J, the gap between germline ends came to 6 bases. The CDR3 DNA is TGTGCCACCAGCGCAGGGTCTGGGGCCAACGTCCTGACTTTC. Translated: CATSAGSGANVLTF.

CDR3 nucleotides: TGCAGCGTTGTGGGGGGCAGGGACACTGAAGCTTTCTTT. Its translation is CSVVGGRDTEAFF. V usage is TRBV29-1 and J usage is TRBJ1-1, with D possibly TRBD1 on 6 matching bases. This CDR3 has 13 amino acids. From germline, CDR1 is SQVTM and CDR2 ANQGSEA. V dropped 4 bases and J dropped 3 bases, with 12 bases sitting between them.

The CDR3 reads CASSFSTGAGGYGYTF. In DNA form, the CDR3 reads TGTGCCAGCAGTTTCTCTACAGGGGCGGGGGGATATGGCTACACCTTC. The rearrangement joins TRBV27 to TRBJ1-2, with TRBD1 identical over 7 bases. This CDR3 contains 16 residues. Germline loops: CDR1 MNHEY, CDR2 SMNVEV (reference sequence). Germline trimming cut 3 bases from V and 5 bases from J; bases unmatched to any gene: 12.

This clonotype was counted only a few times. The chain links TRBV7-9 to TRBJ2-1; either TRBD1 or TRBD2 may supply D (5 bases each). The CDR3 is 14 residues long. Germline CDR1 is SEHNR and CDR2 is FQNEAQ (reference sequence). V was clipped by 2 bases and J by 3 bases, with 8 bases between them. The chain's CDR3 is CASSLTGGYNEQFF. CDR3 DNA: TGTGCCAGCAGCTTAACAGGAGGCTACAATGAGCAGTTCTTC.

This clonotype has just a few counts. The chain is built from TRBV4-2 and TRBJ2-7, with 9 bases lining up with TRBD2. Germline CDR1 is LGHNA and CDR2 is YNFKEQ. The CDR3 has 16 residues. Unmatched junction bases numbered 4, after V lost 0 bases and J lost 1 base. The CDR3 loop reads CASSQEWTSVSYEQYF. The CDR3 nucleotides are TGTGCCAGCAGCCAAGAGTGGACTAGCGTTTCCTACGAGCAGTACTTC.

This clonotype was counted a single time. The chain links TRBV19 to TRBJ1-2; unclear D gene. Germline V gene sequence: CDR1 LNHDA, CDR2 SQIVND (reference sequence). The CDR3 sequence is 12 residues long. Trimming left V 10 bases short and J 4 bases short, with 13 bases between. CDR3 coding DNA: TGTGCCACAGGACCGGGAAGCTATGGCTACACCTTC. Its protein is CATGPGSYGYTF. Variable domain in full (rest from reference TRBV19 and TRBJ1-2): DGGITQSPKYLFRKEGQNVTLSCEQNLNHDAMYWYRQDPGQGLRLIYYSQIVNDFQKGDIAEGYSVSREKKESFPLTVTSAQKNPTAFYLCATGPGSYGYTFGSGTRLTVV.

The V gene is TRBV20-1, the J gene TRBJ1-5, with 7 bases fitting TRBD1. The junction had 9 bases not matched to a gene; V was cut back by 2 bases and J by 2 bases. CDR1 DFQATT and CDR2 SNEGSKA come from the germline V gene (reference sequence). The length of the CDR3 is 16 residues. The CDR3 loop reads CSARWGTVVGNQPQHF. The CDR3, as DNA: TGCAGTGCTAGATGGGGGACAGTAGTCGGCAATCAGCCCCAGCATTTT.

This clonotype was detected many times. The chain uses TRBV29-1 and TRBJ1-1; the D is unclear. Between the trimmed V and J ends, which lost 4 bases and 5 bases, there was a span of 14 bases. Per germline, CDR1 SQVTM and CDR2 ANQGSEA. The CDR3 contains 13 residues. The CDR3 is CSVGEATGTEAFF. As DNA, the CDR3 is TGCAGCGTTGGGGAGGCCACGGGGACTGAAGCTTTCTTT.

The chain carries TRBV4-2 and TRBJ2-7, with 9 bases aligning to TRBD2. This CDR3 is built from 17 residues. Germline V gives CDR1 LGHNA, CDR2 YNFKEQ. V shed 1 base, J shed 0 bases, and the junction held 7 bases outside the gene matches. CDR3 in amino acids: CASSQGSSGTISYEQYF. CDR3 in DNA: TGTGCCAGCAGCCAAGGTTCTAGCGGGACCATCTCCTACGAGCAGTACTTC.

The table lists this clonotype with a few counts. J is TRBJ1-6 and V is TRBV18; perhaps TRBD1 as D (5 bases). CDR3 size: 14 residues. Germline loops: CDR1 KGHSH, CDR2 LQKENI. Trimming removed 3 bases at V and 10 bases at J, with 13 bases between. CDR3 amino acids: CASSPPAGRSPLHF. CDR3 nucleotide sequence: TGTGCCAGCTCACCGCCCGCAGGGCGCTCACCCCTCCACTTT. Full variable domain (missing parts from reference TRBV18 and TRBJ1-6): NAGVMQNPRHLVRRRGQEARLRCSPMKGHSHVYWYRQLPEEGLKFMVYLQKENIIDESGMPKERFSAEFPKEGPSILRIQQVVRGDSAAYFCASSPPAGRSPLHFGNGTRLTVT.

This clonotype came up a few times. The chain joins TRBV12-3 or TRBV12-4 to TRBJ1-5; 8 bases align to TRBD1. The V gene end was trimmed by 3 bases and the J gene end by 2 bases; junction bases not matched to a gene: 3. The CDR3 is made up of 15 amino acids. CDR3 amino acids: CASSFGQGRNQPQHF. The CDR3 DNA is TGTGCCAGCAGTTTCGGACAGGGACGCAATCAGCCCCAGCATTTT.

This clonotype has only a few counts. J is TRBJ2-3 and V is TRBV12-3 or TRBV12-4; possible D gene TRBD2, 5 bases. The length of the CDR3 is 15 residues. Trimming stripped 3 bases from V and 5 bases from J, with 15 bases between. The CDR3 sequence: CASSFGLGLGDTQYF. The CDR3 nucleotides are TGTGCCAGCAGTTTTGGACTGGGCTTGGGAGATACGCAGTATTTT.

This chain connects TRBV5-1 to TRBJ1-1, with D unclear. This CDR3 comprises 15 residues. Per the germline V gene, CDR1 is SGHRS and CDR2 is YFSETQ. Trimming left V 0 bases short and J 2 bases short, with 11 bases between. CDR3 protein: CASSLDLGSNTEAFF. The CDR3 nucleotides are TGCGCCAGCAGCTTGGATCTGGGTTCAAACACTGAAGCTTTCTTT.

This clonotype was found many times. The chain uses TRBV5-1 and TRBJ1-1; possible D gene TRBD1, 6 bases. The CDR3 length is 13 residues. Per the germline V gene, CDR1 is SGHRS and CDR2 is YFSETQ. V lost 5 bases and J lost 2, with 10 bases in between. The CDR3 sequence: CASRPDSNTEAFF. CDR3 DNA: TGCGCCAGCAGACCGGACAGTAACACTGAAGCTTTCTTT.